Below, 32 T cell receptor beta chains from the same sample are listed, as sequenced in a study of blood T cell repertoires in COVID-19. The table came from immunoSEQ multiplex PCR; TCRdb's copy has only in-frame clones and leaves some out. The sample yields approximately 110,000 clones, 85% to 90% seen once. Material: peripheral blood. Receptors were obtained from a woman aged 45 to 65 with acute or convalescent COVID-19.

This chain uses TRBV28 with TRBJ2-7, with TRBD2 matching 8 bases. V was clipped by 3 bases and J by 0 bases; unmatched bases: 7. This CDR3 has 16 residues. Germline V lookup: CDR1 MDHEN, CDR2 SYDVKM. CDR3 sequence: CASSFGLAGLSYEQYF. As DNA, the CDR3 is TGTGCCAGCAGTTTTGGGCTAGCGGGCCTCTCCTACGAGCAGTACTTC.

The chain has TRBV6-1 and TRBJ1-2, with D maybe TRBD1 (5 bases). Germline V gene sequence: CDR1 MNHNS, CDR2 SASEGT. Between the trimmed V and J ends, which lost 0 bases and 8 bases, there was a span of 16 bases. CDR3 size: 15 residues. The CDR3 sequence is CASSEAPRARGGYTF. CDR3 DNA: TGTGCCAGCAGTGAAGCTCCCAGGGCCAGAGGCGGCTACACCTTC.

This chain links TRBV5-1 with TRBJ2-5; possibly TRBD2 for D (5 bases). CDR1 is SGHRS, CDR2 YFSETQ, per germline. This CDR3 is 15 amino acids long. V was clipped by 4 bases and J by 2 bases, with 15 bases between them. CDR3 protein: CASSDPEVLQETQYF. CDR3 sequence (DNA): TGCGCCAGCAGCGATCCGGAGGTGCTGCAAGAGACCCAGTACTTC.

V usage is TRBV6-4 and J usage is TRBJ2-1; 8 nucleotides agree with TRBD1. From germline, CDR1 is MRHNA and CDR2 SNTAGT. The CDR3 sequence is 16 residues long. V was clipped by 0 bases and J by 15 bases; unmatched bases: 16. The CDR3 nucleotides are TGTGCCAGCAGTGACTCAAGTAGGACAGGGTTAGTTTTTGGGTTCTTC. Its protein product is CASSDSSRTGLVFGFF.

The chain recombines TRBV7-9 with TRBJ1-6; 8 bases are shared with TRBD1. The V and J ends lost 5 bases and 7 bases, in that order; junction bases with no gene match: 10. CDR3 size: 16 residues. Germline V lookup: CDR1 SEHNR, CDR2 FQNEAQ (reference sequence). This CDR3 reads CASSPGQGVGNSPLHF. CDR3 nucleotide sequence: TGTGCCAGCAGCCCCGGACAGGGCGTAGGGAATTCACCCCTCCACTTT.

This clone has just one count. V is TRBV28 and J is TRBJ1-5; weak D call: TRBD1 (5 bases). There are 14 residues in the CDR3. V dropped 8 bases and J dropped 6 bases, with 17 bases sitting between them. Germline loops: CDR1 MDHEN, CDR2 SYDVKM. The CDR3 DNA reads TGTGCCAGCCACCTACCCGGGGGGGGTCAGCCCCAGCATTTT. Residues: CASHLPGGGQPQHF. Full variable domain (outside the CDR3, taken from reference TRBV28 and TRBJ1-5): DVKVTQSSRYLVKRTGEKVFLECVQDMDHENMFWYRQDPGLGLRLIYFSYDVKMKEKGDIPEGYSVSREKKERFSLILESASTNQTSMYLCASHLPGGGQPQHFGDGTRLSIL.

The chain uses TRBV5-1 and TRBJ1-4, with 9 bases fitting TRBD1. This CDR3 spans 15 amino acids. CDR1 SGHRS and CDR2 YFSETQ come from the germline V gene. V gave up 4 bases and J gave up 5 bases; unmatched junction bases: 6. CDR3 amino acids: CASSGTGGGNEKLFF. DNA of the CDR3: TGCGCCAGCAGCGGCACAGGGGGCGGAAATGAAAAACTGTTTTTT.

CDR3 region: CASVTTSSRDRASYEQYF. In DNA, the CDR3 is TGTGCCAGCGTTACCACAAGCAGTAGGGACAGGGCCTCCTACGAGCAGTACTTC. The V gene is TRBV25-1, the J gene TRBJ2-7, with 9 bases lining up with TRBD1. The CDR3 is 18 residues long. The V segment lost 8 bases and the J segment 0 bases; nucleotides outside the gene matches: 17. Germline CDR1 is MGHDK and CDR2 is SYGVNS.

J is TRBJ2-7 and V is TRBV6-6; 9 bases fit TRBD2. CDR1 is MNHNY and CDR2 is SVGAGI in the germline V gene (reference sequence). This CDR3 has 15 residues. V shed 6 bases and J 7 bases; nucleotides not matched to a gene: 13. In nucleotides, the CDR3 is TGTGCCAGCAGACTCCGAGTAGCGGGAGCAGGTGAGCAGTACTTC. Encoded protein: CASRLRVAGAGEQYF.

The CDR3 spells CASRGLRGTEAFF. CDR3 in DNA: TGTGCCAGCAGGGGGCTGCGTGGAACTGAAGCTTTCTTT. The chain links TRBV6-5 to TRBJ1-1; tentative D call: TRBD1 (5 bases). Germline V CDR1 and CDR2: MNHEY, SVGAGI. The germline V and J ends were trimmed by 6 bases and 5 bases, with 13 bases remaining between them. CDR3 length: 13 residues.

The J gene is TRBJ1-2, the V gene TRBV19; D is perhaps TRBD1 (5 bases). The germline V gene encodes CDR1 LNHDA and CDR2 SQIVND (reference sequence). CDR3 length: 14 residues. Trimming removed 7 bases from V and 4 bases from J, with 16 bases in between. CDR3 loop: CASTIQLDSYGYTF. The DNA of the CDR3 is TGTGCCAGTACCATCCAACTCGACAGCTATGGCTACACCTTC.

V is TRBV18 and J is TRBJ1-5; TRBD1 aligns across 7 bases. Germline V gene sequence: CDR1 KGHSH, CDR2 LQKENI. The CDR3 is made up of 13 amino acids. With 3 bases clipped from V and 5 bases from J, the junction kept 1 base outside the gene matches. CDR3 amino acids: CASSPQGDQPQHF. CDR3 bases: TGTGCCAGCTCACCTCAGGGGGATCAGCCCCAGCATTTT. Together with reference TRBV18 and TRBJ1-5, the CDR3 gives the full variable domain: NAGVMQNPRHLVRRRGQEARLRCSPMKGHSHVYWYRQLPEEGLKFMVYLQKENIIDESGMPKERFSAEFPKEGPSILRIQQVVRGDSAAYFCASSPQGDQPQHFGDGTRLSIL.

V gene TRBV5-6 combines with J gene TRBJ2-1, with a possible D match to TRBD1 (6 bases). The CDR3 spans 19 residues. V lost 3 bases and J lost 5, with 27 bases in between. The germline V gene has CDR1 SGHDT and CDR2 YYEEEE. The CDR3 DNA reads TGTGCCAGCAGCTCCCGACTGGTACTAGGGGGAGCCCTTGACAATGAGCAGTTCTTC. The encoded protein is CASSSRLVLGGALDNEQFF. The entire variable domain, with the rest obtained from reference TRBV5-6 and TRBJ2-1, is as follows: DAGVTQSPTHLIKTRGQQVTLRCSPKSGHDTVSWYQQALGQGPQFIFQYYEEEERQRGNFPDRFSGHQFPNYSSELNVNALLLGDSALYLCASSSRLVLGGALDNEQFFGPGTRLTVL.

The J gene is TRBJ1-2, the V gene TRBV24-1; 8 bases align to TRBD1. The germline V gene encodes CDR1 KGHDR and CDR2 SFDVKD. The V gene end was trimmed by 3 bases and the J gene end by 7 bases; junction bases not matched to a gene: 3. The CDR3 runs 13 residues. CDR3 in amino acids: CATSDPDRVGYTF. DNA of the CDR3: TGTGCCACCAGTGATCCGGACAGGGTTGGCTACACCTTC.

The chain is built from TRBV2 and TRBJ2-2; 9 bases are a match to TRBD2. This CDR3 spans 17 amino acids. V dropped 2 bases and J dropped 6; count of bases not matched to a gene: 10. CDR1 is SNHLY and CDR2 is FYNNEI in the germline V gene. Here the CDR3 reads CASSEFGGRALAGELFF. The CDR3 region has the DNA TGTGCCAGCAGTGAATTTGGCGGGAGGGCCTTGGCCGGGGAGCTGTTTTTT.

The chain links TRBV2 to TRBJ2-2; perhaps TRBD2 as D (6 bases). Per the germline V gene, CDR1 is SNHLY and CDR2 is FYNNEI. The germline V and J ends were trimmed by 3 bases and 5 bases, with 10 bases remaining between them. The CDR3 has 14 amino acids. The chain's CDR3 is CASSDPAGTGELFF. CDR3 bases: TGTGCCAGCAGTGACCCCGCGGGGACCGGGGAGCTGTTTTTT.

The chain carries TRBV30 and TRBJ2-7; D is possibly TRBD2 (5 bases). Germline CDR1 GTSNPN, CDR2 SVGIG (reference sequence). CDR3 size: 13 residues. V lost 1 base, J lost 1 base, and 8 bases lay in between. CDR3 DNA sequence: TGTGCCTGGAGTGATCGGGGATCCTACGAGCAGTACTTC. Encoded protein: CAWSDRGSYEQYF. The full variable domain, completed using reference TRBV30 and TRBJ2-7, is SQTIHQWPATLVQPVGSPLSLECTVEGTSNPNLYWYRQAAGRGLQLLFYSVGIGQISSEVPQNLSASRPQDRQFILSSKKLLLSDSGFYLCAWSDRGSYEQYFGPGTRLTVT.

V is TRBV25-1 and J is TRBJ2-3; possibly TRBD1 for D (5 bases). This CDR3 contains 17 residues. Trimming removed 4 bases at V and 5 bases at J, with 22 bases between. Germline V gene data show CDR1 as MGHDK and CDR2 as SYGVNS. CDR3 amino acids: CASSVRLTEISQDTQYF. The CDR3 coding sequence is TGTGCCAGCAGTGTCCGTTTGACAGAAATATCACAAGATACGCAGTATTTT.

This clone occurred once. V gene TRBV10-3 combines with J gene TRBJ1-2, with D perhaps matching TRBD1 (5 bases). Germline CDR1 ENHRY, CDR2 SYGVKD. The CDR3 has 15 residues. The germline V and J ends were trimmed by 0 bases and 8 bases, with 16 bases remaining between them. CDR3 DNA sequence: TGTGCCATCAGTGAGTCGATTCAGGGCCTGAGAGGCTACACCTTC. Its protein product is CAISESIQGLRGYTF.

The rearrangement uses TRBV4-2 and TRBJ1-3; TRBD1 agrees at 8 bases. In germline, CDR1 is LGHNA, CDR2 YNFKEQ. The junction had 7 bases not matched to a gene; V was cut back by 0 bases and J by 0 bases. CDR3 size: 18 residues. The CDR3 DNA follows: TGTGCCAGCAGCCAAGAGAATACAGGGGGTTACTCTGGAAACACCATATATTTT. Translating it yields CASSQENTGGYSGNTIYF.

The chain links TRBV7-8 to TRBJ1-1; 10 positions match TRBD1. Germline V gene lookup returns CDR1 SGHVS and CDR2 FQNEAQ. The trim removed 6 bases at V and 5 bases at J, leaving 3 bases unmatched. This CDR3 is built from 13 residues. CDR3 nucleotides: TGTGCCAGCAGTCTGGGACAGGGGACTGAAGCTTTCTTT. Encoded protein: CASSLGQGTEAFF.

This clone appeared once. The rearrangement uses TRBV7-8 and TRBJ1-1; D not certain. Trimming left V 5 bases short and J 1 base short, with 11 bases between. CDR3 length equals 14 residues. Germline V gene data show CDR1 as SGHVS and CDR2 as FQNEAQ. CDR3 DNA: TGTGCCAGCAGCCTTGAACTGTGGAACACTGAAGCTTTCTTT. As protein: CASSLELWNTEAFF. Full variable domain (rest looked up from reference TRBV7-8 and TRBJ1-1): GAGVSQSPRYKVAKRGQDVALRCDPISGHVSLFWYQQALGQGPEFLTYFQNEAQLDKSGLPSDRFFAERPEGSVSTLKIQRTQQEDSAVYLCASSLELWNTEAFFGQGTRLTVV.

The V gene is TRBV4-1, the J gene TRBJ2-3; D remains unclear. Germline-derived CDR1 and CDR2 are MGHRA and YSYEKL. V gave up 0 bases and J gave up 0 bases, with 13 bases separating them. CDR3 length: 17 amino acids. CDR3 protein: CASSQESSITSTDTQYF. The CDR3 nucleotides read TGCGCCAGCAGCCAAGAAAGTTCAATAACTAGCACAGATACGCAGTATTTT.

The chain is built from TRBV7-6 and TRBJ1-4, with D possibly matching TRBD1 (5 bases). The CDR3 spans 15 residues. Germline V gene data show CDR1 as SGHVS and CDR2 as FNYEAQ. V was clipped by 5 bases and J by 6 bases, with 16 bases between them. CDR3 sequence: CASSPLSGGDEKLFF. In DNA form, the CDR3 reads TGTGCCAGCAGCCCCCTGTCCGGGGGGGATGAAAAACTGTTTTTT.

This chain connects TRBV9 to TRBJ1-2; D is unclear. The CDR3 has 14 residues. The germline V gene has CDR1 SGDLS and CDR2 YYNGEE. Trimming took off 3 bases at V and 4 bases at J, with 13 bases between the two ends. In nucleotides, the CDR3 is TGTGCCAGCAGCGAGAGGCCCGAAGGCTATGGCTACACCTTC. It codes for CASSERPEGYGYTF.

This clone was seen once. V gene TRBV19 combines with J gene TRBJ1-2, with D tentatively TRBD1 (6 bases). Trimming cost V 6 bases and J 5 bases, with 10 bases left between them. Germline values: CDR1 LNHDA, CDR2 SQIVND (reference sequence). The CDR3 runs to 12 residues. CDR3 protein: CASRGQQYGYTF. The CDR3 DNA is TGTGCCAGTAGGGGACAACAGTATGGCTACACCTTC.

The rearrangement joins TRBV25-1 to TRBJ1-1, with a tentative D call TRBD1 (5 bases). The CDR3 runs to 13 residues. Germline V gene data show CDR1 as MGHDK and CDR2 as SYGVNS. The V and J ends lost 0 bases and 5 bases respectively, with 7 bases between them. The CDR3 region is CASSEYRGTEAFF. CDR3 DNA sequence: TGTGCCAGCAGTGAATATCGGGGGACTGAAGCTTTCTTT.

This chain joins TRBV3-1 (or the pseudogene TRBV3-2) and TRBJ1-4; D uncertain. CDR3 length: 14 residues. V lost 4 bases and J 6 bases, leaving 12 bases between the germline ends. Germline CDR1 is LGHDT and CDR2 is YNNKEL (reference sequence). This CDR3 is CASSPPFPHEKLFF. DNA of the CDR3: TGTGCCAGCAGCCCCCCCTTCCCCCATGAAAAACTGTTTTTT.

The chain has TRBV30 and TRBJ2-5; 9 nucleotides match TRBD2. Losses at the gene ends were 2 bases for V and 4 bases for J; bases not matched to a gene: 11. Germline CDR1 is GTSNPN and CDR2 is SVGIG (reference sequence). The CDR3 has 16 residues. CDR3 nucleotides: TGTGCCTGGAGTTTCGCTAGCGGGAATATGGGAGAGACCCAGTACTTC. It is translated as CAWSFASGNMGETQYF.

The V and J genes are TRBV28 and TRBJ1-2; 9 bases match TRBD1. Looked up from germline, CDR1 is MDHEN and CDR2 is SYDVKM. Losses at the gene ends were 3 bases for V and 8 bases for J; bases not matched to a gene: 13. The length of the CDR3 is 16 residues. CDR3 nucleotide sequence: TGTGCCAGCAGTTTTGGGGACAGGGAGGTGGTTGGAGGCTACACCTTC. Translating gives CASSFGDREVVGGYTF.

The V and J genes are TRBV25-1 and TRBJ2-1; no clear D. The CDR3 is made up of 11 amino acids. CDR1 MGHDK and CDR2 SYGVNS come from the germline V gene. The V gene lost 6 bases and the J gene lost 8 bases, with 8 bases spanning the gap. The CDR3 nucleotides are TGTGCCAGCAGCGCAGAAGATGAGCAGTTCTTC. Amino acids: CASSAEDEQFF.

This chain links TRBV30 with TRBJ1-2, with 7 bases aligning to TRBD1. The V and J ends lost 3 bases and 4 bases, in that order; junction bases with no gene match: 8. Germline V lookup: CDR1 GTSNPN, CDR2 SVGIG (reference sequence). This CDR3 spans 14 amino acids. CDR3 loop: CAWRPAGGGYGYTF. As DNA, the CDR3 is TGTGCCTGGAGACCGGCAGGGGGTGGCTATGGCTACACCTTC.